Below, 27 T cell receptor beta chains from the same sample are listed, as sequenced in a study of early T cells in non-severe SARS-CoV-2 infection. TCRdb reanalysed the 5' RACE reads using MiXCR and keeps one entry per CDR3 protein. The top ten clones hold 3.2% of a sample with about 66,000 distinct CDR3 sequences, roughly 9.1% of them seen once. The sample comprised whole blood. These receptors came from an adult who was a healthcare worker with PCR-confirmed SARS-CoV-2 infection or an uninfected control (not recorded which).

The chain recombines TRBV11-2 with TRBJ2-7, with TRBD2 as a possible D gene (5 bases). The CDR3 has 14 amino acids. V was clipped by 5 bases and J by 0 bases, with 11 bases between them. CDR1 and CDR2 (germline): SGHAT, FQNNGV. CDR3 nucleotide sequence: TGTGCCAGCAGCCGAGCGGACTCCTCCTACGAGCAGTACTTC. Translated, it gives CASSRADSSYEQYF.

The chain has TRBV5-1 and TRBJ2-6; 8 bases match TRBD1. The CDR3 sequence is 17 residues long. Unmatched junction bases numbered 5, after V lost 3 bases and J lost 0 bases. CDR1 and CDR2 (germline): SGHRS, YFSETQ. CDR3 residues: CASSWTGITSGANVLTF. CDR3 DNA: TGCGCCAGCAGCTGGACAGGGATTACCTCTGGGGCCAACGTCCTGACTTTC.

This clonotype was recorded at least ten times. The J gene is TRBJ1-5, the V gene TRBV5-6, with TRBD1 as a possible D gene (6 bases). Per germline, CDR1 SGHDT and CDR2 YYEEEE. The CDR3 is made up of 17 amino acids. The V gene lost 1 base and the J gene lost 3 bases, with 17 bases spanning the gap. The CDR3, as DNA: TGTGCCAGCAGCTTGTATGCGGAACGGGACATCAATCAGCCCCAGCATTTT. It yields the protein CASSLYAERDINQPQHF. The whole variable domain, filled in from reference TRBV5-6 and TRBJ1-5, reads DAGVTQSPTHLIKTRGQQVTLRCSPKSGHDTVSWYQQALGQGPQFIFQYYEEEERQRGNFPDRFSGHQFPNYSSELNVNALLLGDSALYLCASSLYAERDINQPQHFGDGTRLSIL.

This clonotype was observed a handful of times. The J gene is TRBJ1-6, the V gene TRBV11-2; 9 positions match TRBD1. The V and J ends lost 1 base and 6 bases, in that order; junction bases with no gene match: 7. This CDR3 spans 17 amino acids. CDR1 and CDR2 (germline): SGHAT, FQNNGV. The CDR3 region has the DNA TGTGCCAGCAGCTTAGTTCACGGGACAGGGCTTAATTCACCCCTCCACTTT. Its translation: CASSLVHGTGLNSPLHF.

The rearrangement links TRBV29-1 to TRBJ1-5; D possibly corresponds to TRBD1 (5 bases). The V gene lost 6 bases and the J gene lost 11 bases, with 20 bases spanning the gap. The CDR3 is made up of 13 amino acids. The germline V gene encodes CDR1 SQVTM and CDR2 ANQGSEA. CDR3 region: CSVQTTDRSAQHF. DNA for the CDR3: TGCAGCGTCCAGACGACAGACCGGTCGGCCCAGCATTTT.

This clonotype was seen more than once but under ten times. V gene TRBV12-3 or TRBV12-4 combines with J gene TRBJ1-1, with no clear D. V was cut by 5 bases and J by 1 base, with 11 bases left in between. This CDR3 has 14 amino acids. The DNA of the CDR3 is TGTGCCAGCAGTCCGTCTAGACAGAACACTGAAGCTTTCTTT. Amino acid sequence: CASSPSRQNTEAFF.

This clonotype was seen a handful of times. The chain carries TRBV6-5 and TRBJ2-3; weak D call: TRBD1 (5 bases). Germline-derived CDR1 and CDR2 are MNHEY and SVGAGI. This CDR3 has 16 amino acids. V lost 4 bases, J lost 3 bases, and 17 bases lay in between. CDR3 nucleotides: TGTGCCAGCAGTTCCCGGGCAGGGCAAGGGACAGATACGCAGTATTTT. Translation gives CASSSRAGQGTDTQYF.

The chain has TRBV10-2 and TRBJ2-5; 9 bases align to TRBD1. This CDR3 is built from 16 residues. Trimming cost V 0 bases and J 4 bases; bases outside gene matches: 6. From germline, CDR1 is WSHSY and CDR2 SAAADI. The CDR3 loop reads CASSESTTGGTETQYF. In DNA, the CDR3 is TGCGCCAGCAGTGAGTCGACTACAGGGGGCACAGAGACCCAGTACTTC.

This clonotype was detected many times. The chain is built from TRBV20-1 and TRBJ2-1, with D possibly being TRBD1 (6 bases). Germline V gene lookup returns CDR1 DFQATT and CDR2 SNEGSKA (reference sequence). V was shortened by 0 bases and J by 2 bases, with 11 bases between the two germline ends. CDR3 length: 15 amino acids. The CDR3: CSARDLQGPYNEQFF. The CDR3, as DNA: TGCAGTGCTAGAGATCTACAGGGACCCTACAATGAGCAGTTCTTC.

Written as DNA, the CDR3 is TGTGCCAGCAGTAACCAAGAGACCCAGTACTTC. Residues: CASSNQETQYF. The chain combines TRBV12-3 or TRBV12-4 with TRBJ2-5; no clear D. The CDR3 extends over 11 amino acids. The germline V and J ends were trimmed by 5 bases and 0 bases, with 1 base remaining between them.

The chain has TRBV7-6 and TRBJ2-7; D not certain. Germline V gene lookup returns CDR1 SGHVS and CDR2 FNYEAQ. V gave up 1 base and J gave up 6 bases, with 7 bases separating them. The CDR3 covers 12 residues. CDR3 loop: CASSLVGFEQYF. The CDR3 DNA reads TGTGCCAGCAGCTTAGTGGGGTTCGAGCAGTACTTC.

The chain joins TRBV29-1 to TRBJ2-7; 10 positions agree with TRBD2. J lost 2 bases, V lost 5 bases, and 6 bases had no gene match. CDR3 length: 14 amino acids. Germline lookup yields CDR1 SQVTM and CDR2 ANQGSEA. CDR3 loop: CSVRTSGTPYEQYF. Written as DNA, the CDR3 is TGCAGCGTTAGGACTAGCGGTACACCCTACGAGCAGTACTTC.

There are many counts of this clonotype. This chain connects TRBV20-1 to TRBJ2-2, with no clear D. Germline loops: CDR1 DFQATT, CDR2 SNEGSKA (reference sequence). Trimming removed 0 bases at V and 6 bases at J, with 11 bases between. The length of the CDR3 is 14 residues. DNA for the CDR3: TGCAGTGCTAGAGACCCCGAAGGCCCCGGGGAGCTGTTTTTT. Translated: CSARDPEGPGELFF.

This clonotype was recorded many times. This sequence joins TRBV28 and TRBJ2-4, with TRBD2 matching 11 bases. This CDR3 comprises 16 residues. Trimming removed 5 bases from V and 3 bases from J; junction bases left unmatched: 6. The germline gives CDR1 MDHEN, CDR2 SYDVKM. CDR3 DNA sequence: TGTGCCAGCAGTCCGACTAGCGGGACAGGCAAAAACATTCAGTACTTC. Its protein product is CASSPTSGTGKNIQYF.

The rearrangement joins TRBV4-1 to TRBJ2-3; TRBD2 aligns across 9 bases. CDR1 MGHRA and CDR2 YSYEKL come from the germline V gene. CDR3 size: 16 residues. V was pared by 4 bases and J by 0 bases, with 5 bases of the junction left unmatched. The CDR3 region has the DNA TGCGCCAGCAGCCCCGGACTAGCGCAAAGCACAGATACGCAGTATTTT. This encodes CASSPGLAQSTDTQYF.

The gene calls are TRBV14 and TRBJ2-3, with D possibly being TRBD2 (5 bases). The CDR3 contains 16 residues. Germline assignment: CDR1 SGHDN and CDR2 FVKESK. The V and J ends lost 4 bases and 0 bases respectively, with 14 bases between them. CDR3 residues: CASSRTLSLSTDTQYF. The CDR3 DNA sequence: TGTGCCAGCAGCCGGACTTTAAGCCTTAGCACAGATACGCAGTATTTT.

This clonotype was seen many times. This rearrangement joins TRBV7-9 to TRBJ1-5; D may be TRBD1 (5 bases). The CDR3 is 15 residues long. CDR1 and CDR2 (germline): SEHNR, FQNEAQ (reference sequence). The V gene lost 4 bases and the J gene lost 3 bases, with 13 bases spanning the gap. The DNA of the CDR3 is TGTGCCAGCAGCTGGGATGGGGCGAACAATCAGCCCCAGCATTTT. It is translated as CASSWDGANNQPQHF.

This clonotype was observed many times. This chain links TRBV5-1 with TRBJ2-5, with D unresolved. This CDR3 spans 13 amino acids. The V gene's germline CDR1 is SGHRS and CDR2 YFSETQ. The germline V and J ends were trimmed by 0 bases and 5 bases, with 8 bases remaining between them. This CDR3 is CASSLGVAETQYF. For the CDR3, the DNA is TGCGCCAGCAGCTTGGGAGTGGCGGAGACCCAGTACTTC.

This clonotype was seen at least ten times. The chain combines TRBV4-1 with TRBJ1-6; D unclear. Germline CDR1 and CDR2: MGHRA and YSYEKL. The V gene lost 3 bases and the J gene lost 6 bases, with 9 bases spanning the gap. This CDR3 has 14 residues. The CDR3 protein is CASSQLWGNSPLHF. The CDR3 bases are TGCGCCAGCAGCCAGCTTTGGGGTAATTCACCCCTCCACTTT.

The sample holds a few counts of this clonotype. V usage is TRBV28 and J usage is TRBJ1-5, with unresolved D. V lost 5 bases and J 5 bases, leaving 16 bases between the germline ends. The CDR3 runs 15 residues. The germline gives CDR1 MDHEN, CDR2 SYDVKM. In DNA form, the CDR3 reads TGTGCCAGCAGTCCCAGGCTCGGGAGCCATCAGCCCCAGCATTTT. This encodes CASSPRLGSHQPQHF.

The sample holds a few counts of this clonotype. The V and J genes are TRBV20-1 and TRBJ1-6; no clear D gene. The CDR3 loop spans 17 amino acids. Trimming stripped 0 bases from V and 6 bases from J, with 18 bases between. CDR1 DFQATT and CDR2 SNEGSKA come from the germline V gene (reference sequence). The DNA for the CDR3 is TGCAGTGCTAGAGATCGGGGAGCGATCGGGGTTAATTCACCCCTCCACTTT. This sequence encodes CSARDRGAIGVNSPLHF.

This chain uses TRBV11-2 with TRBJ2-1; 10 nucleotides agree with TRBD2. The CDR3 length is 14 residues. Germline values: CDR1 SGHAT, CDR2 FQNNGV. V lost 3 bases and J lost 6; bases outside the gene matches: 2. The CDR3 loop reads CASSLGTSVNEQFF. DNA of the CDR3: TGTGCCAGCAGCTTGGGGACTAGCGTCAATGAGCAGTTCTTC.

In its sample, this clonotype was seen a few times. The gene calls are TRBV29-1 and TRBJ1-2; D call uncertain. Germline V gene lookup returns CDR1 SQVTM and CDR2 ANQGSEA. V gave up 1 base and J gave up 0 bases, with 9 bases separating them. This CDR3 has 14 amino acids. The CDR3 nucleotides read TGCAGCGTTGAAGTCGAAGGAACTAACTATGGCTACACCTTC. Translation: CSVEVEGTNYGYTF.

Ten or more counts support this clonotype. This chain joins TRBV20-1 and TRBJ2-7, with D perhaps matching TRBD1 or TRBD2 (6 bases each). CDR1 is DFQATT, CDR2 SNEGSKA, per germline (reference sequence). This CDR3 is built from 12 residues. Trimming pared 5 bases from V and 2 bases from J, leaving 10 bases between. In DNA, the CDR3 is TGCAGTGCTCAGGGGAGGACCTACGAGCAGTACTTC. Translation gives CSAQGRTYEQYF.

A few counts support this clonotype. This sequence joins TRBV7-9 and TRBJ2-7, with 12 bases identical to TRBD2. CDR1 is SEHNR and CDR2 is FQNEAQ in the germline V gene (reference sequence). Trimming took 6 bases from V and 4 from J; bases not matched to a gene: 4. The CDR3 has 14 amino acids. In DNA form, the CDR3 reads TGTGCCAGCAGTTATACTAGCGGGAGGTACGAGCAGTACTTC. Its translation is CASSYTSGRYEQYF.

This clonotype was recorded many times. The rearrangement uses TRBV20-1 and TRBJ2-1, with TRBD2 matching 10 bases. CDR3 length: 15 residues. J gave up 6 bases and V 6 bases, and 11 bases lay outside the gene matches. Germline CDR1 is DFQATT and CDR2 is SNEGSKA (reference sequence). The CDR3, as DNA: TGCAGTGCCTTAGGCCTAGCGGGAGCGGGCAATGAGCAGTTCTTC. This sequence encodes CSALGLAGAGNEQFF.

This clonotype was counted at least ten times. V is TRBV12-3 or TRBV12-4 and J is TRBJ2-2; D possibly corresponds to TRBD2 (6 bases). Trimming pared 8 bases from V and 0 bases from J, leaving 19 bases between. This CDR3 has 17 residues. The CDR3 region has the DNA TGTGCCAGCTGCACGAGAGTGGGAGGCTCGAACACCGGGGAGCTGTTTTTT. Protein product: CASCTRVGGSNTGELFF.